The 7 T cell receptor beta chains below all came from one sample that was sequenced in a study of blood T cell repertoires in COVID-19. Sequenced by immunoSEQ multiplex PCR; TCRdb stores in-frame clones only, minus some. The top ten clones hold 2.1% of a sample with a few hundred thousand clones, about 90% of them seen once. The sample taken for sequencing was peripheral blood. These receptors all come from a woman aged 60 to 75 with COVID-19, enrolled during active disease.

The gene calls are TRBV11-2 and TRBJ2-3; 9 bases are shared with TRBD2. Trimming at V came to 4 bases and at J to 2 bases, leaving 7 bases not matched to a gene. The CDR3 is 16 residues long. Germline V lookup: CDR1 SGHAT, CDR2 FQNNGV. The CDR3 DNA sequence: TGTGCCAGCAGCTGGAGCGGGGGGCGACCCACAGATACGCAGTATTTT. Protein sequence: CASSWSGGRPTDTQYF.

The rearrangement uses TRBV5-1 and TRBJ2-5, with 11 bases fitting TRBD1. Looked up from germline, CDR1 is SGHRS and CDR2 is YFSETQ. The CDR3 length is 13 residues. Trimming at V came to 5 bases and at J to 7 bases, leaving 4 bases not matched to a gene. CDR3 bases: TGCGCCAGCAGTCCCGGGACAGGGGGGACCCAGTACTTC. Amino acid sequence: CASSPGTGGTQYF. The full variable domain, completed using reference TRBV5-1 and TRBJ2-5, is KAGVTQTPRYLIKTRGQQVTLSCSPISGHRSVSWYQQTPGQGLQFLFEYFSETQRNKGNFPGRFSGRQFSNSRSEMNVSTLELGDSALYLCASSPGTGGTQYFGPGTRLLVL.

This rearrangement joins TRBV2 to TRBJ1-2; D is unclear. This CDR3 is 12 amino acids long. Germline V gene lookup returns CDR1 SNHLY and CDR2 FYNNEI. Between the trimmed V and J ends, which lost 3 bases and 7 bases, there was a span of 9 bases. CDR3 sequence (DNA): TGTGCCAGCAGTGATAGCCTGGTTGGCTACACCTTC. Amino acid sequence: CASSDSLVGYTF.

This chain joins TRBV7-2 and TRBJ1-1; D is possibly TRBD1 (5 bases). The CDR3 runs to 15 residues. The V and J ends lost 1 base and 0 bases respectively, with 9 bases between them. The V gene's germline CDR1 is SGHTA and CDR2 FQGNSA. This CDR3 reads CASSLVPGLNTEAFF. The CDR3 DNA reads TGTGCCAGCAGCTTAGTCCCAGGGCTGAACACTGAAGCTTTCTTT.

The V and J genes are TRBV7-2 and TRBJ1-5; 7 bases agree with TRBD1. The CDR3 sequence is 14 residues long. Germline V lookup: CDR1 SGHTA, CDR2 FQGNSA. The V segment lost 0 bases and the J segment 6 bases; nucleotides outside the gene matches: 2. The CDR3 nucleotides read TGTGCCAGCAGCTTAGCCGCAGGGGGTCAGCCCCAGCATTTT. Protein product: CASSLAAGGQPQHF.

The chain combines TRBV18 with TRBJ1-4; D ambiguous. CDR1 KGHSH and CDR2 LQKENI come from the germline V gene. The V end was cut by 6 bases, the J end by 5 bases, with 4 bases between. The CDR3 totals 11 residues. CDR3: CASSQNEKLFF. CDR3 DNA: TGTGCCAGCTCCCAGAATGAAAAACTGTTTTTT.

The chain has TRBV19 and TRBJ2-1; 13 bases line up with TRBD2. The V gene's germline CDR1 is LNHDA and CDR2 SQIVND (reference sequence). The CDR3 totals 19 residues. Trimming took 6 bases from V and 0 from J; bases not matched to a gene: 11. The CDR3 here is CASSIRGLAGYTSYNEQFF. CDR3 nucleotides: TGTGCCAGTAGCATAAGGGGACTAGCGGGGTACACCTCCTACAATGAGCAGTTCTTC.